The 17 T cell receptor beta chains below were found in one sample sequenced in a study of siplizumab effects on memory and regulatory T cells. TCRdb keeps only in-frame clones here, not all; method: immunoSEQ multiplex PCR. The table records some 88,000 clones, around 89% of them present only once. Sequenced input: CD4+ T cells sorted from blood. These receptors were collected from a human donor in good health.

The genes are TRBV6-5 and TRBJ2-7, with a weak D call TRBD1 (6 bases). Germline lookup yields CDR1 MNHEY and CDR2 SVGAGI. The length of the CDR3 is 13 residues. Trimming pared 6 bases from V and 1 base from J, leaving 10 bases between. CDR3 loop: CASRRDTSYEQYF. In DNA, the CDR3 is TGTGCCAGCAGACGGGACACGTCCTACGAGCAGTACTTC.

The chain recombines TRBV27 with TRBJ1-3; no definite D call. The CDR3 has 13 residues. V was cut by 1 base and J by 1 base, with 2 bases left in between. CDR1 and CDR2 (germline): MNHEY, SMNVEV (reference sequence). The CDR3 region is CASSLFSGNTIYF. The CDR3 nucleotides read TGTGCCAGCAGTTTATTTTCTGGAAACACCATATATTTT.

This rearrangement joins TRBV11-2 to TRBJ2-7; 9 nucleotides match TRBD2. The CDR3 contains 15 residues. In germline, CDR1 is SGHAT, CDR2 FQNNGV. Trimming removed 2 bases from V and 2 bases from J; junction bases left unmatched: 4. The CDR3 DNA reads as TGTGCCAGCAGCTTATGGCCTAGCGGGACCTACGAGCAGTACTTC. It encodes CASSLWPSGTYEQYF.

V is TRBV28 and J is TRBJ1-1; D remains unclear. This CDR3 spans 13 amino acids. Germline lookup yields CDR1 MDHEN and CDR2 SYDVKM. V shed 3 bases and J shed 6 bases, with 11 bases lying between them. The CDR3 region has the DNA TGTGCCAGCAGTTTTTCTCCTGGCGCTGAAGCTTTCTTT. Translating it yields CASSFSPGAEAFF. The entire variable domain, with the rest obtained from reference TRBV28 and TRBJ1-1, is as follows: DVKVTQSSRYLVKRTGEKVFLECVQDMDHENMFWYRQDPGLGLRLIYFSYDVKMKEKGDIPEGYSVSREKKERFSLILESASTNQTSMYLCASSFSPGAEAFFGQGTRLTVV.

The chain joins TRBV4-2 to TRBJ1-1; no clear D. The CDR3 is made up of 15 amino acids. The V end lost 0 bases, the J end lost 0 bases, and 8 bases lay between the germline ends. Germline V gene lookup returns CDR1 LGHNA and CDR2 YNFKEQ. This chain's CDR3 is CASSQDPGLNTEAFF. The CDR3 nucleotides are TGTGCCAGCAGCCAAGATCCGGGCTTGAACACTGAAGCTTTCTTT.

The CDR3 here is CASSRLAGSTDTQYF. In DNA, the CDR3 is TGTGCCAGCAGCCGACTAGCGGGATCAACAGATACGCAGTATTTT. The chain combines TRBV6-6 with TRBJ2-3; TRBD2 matches 11 bases. Trimming removed 6 bases from V and 3 bases from J; junction bases left unmatched: 5. The germline gives CDR1 MNHNY, CDR2 SVGAGI (reference sequence). CDR3 length: 15 amino acids.

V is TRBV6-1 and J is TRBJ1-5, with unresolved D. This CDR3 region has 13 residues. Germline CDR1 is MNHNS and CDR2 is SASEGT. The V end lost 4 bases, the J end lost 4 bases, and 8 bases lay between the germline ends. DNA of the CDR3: TGTGCCAGCAGTGGACTATATAATCAGCCCCAGCATTTT. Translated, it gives CASSGLYNQPQHF.

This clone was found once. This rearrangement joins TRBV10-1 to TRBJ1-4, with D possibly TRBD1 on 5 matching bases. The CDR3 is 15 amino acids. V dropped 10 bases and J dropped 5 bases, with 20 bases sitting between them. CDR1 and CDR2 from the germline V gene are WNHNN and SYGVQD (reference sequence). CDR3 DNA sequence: TGCGCCACACGGGTCAGGGCCAAAAAAAATGAAAAACTGTTTTTT. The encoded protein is CATRVRAKKNEKLFF.

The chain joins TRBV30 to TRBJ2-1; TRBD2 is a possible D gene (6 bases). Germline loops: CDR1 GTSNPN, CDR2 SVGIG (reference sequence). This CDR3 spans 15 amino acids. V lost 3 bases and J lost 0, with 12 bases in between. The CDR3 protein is CAWRHRGTSYNEQFF. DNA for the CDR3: TGTGCCTGGAGACATCGCGGGACCTCCTACAATGAGCAGTTCTTC. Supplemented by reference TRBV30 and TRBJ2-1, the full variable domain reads SQTIHQWPATLVQPVGSPLSLECTVEGTSNPNLYWYRQAAGRGLQLLFYSVGIGQISSEVPQNLSASRPQDRQFILSSKKLLLSDSGFYLCAWRHRGTSYNEQFFGPGTRLTVL.

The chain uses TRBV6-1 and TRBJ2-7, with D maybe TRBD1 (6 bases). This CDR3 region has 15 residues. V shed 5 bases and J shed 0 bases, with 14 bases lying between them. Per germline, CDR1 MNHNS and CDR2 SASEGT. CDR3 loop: CASSPSGASSYEQYF. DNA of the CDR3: TGTGCCAGCAGTCCATCAGGGGCTTCCTCCTACGAGCAGTACTTC.

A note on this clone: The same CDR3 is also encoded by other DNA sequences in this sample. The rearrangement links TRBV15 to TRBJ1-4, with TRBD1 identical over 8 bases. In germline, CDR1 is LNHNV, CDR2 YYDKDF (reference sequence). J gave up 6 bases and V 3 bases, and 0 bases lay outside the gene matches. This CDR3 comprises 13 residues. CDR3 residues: CATSRDRDEKLFF. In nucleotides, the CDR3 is TGTGCCACCAGCAGGGACAGGGATGAAAAACTGTTTTTT.

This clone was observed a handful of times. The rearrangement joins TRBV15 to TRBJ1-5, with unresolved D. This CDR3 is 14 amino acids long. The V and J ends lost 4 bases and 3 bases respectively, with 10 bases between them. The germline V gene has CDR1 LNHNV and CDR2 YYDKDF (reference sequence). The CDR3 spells CATSIDKLNQPQHF. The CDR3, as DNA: TGTGCCACCAGCATAGACAAGCTCAATCAGCCCCAGCATTTT.

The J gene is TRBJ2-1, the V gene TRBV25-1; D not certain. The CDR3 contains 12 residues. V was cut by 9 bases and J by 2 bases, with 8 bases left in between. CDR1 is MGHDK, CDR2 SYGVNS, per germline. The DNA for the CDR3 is TGTGCCAGTCAGACGGCCTACAATGAGCAGTTCTTC. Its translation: CASQTAYNEQFF.

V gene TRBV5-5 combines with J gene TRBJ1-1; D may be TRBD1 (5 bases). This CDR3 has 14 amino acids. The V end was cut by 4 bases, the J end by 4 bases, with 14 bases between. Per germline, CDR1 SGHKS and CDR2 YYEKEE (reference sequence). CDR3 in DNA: TGTGCCAGCAGCCAAATTTCGGGGACCACTGAAGCTTTCTTT. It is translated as CASSQISGTTEAFF.

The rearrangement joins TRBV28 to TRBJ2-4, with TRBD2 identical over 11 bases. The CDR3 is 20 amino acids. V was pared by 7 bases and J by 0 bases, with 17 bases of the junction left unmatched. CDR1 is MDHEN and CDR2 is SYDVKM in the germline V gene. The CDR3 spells CASTRGLAGQKPLAKNIQYF. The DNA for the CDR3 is TGTGCCAGCACTAGAGGACTAGCGGGCCAAAAACCTCTAGCCAAAAACATTCAGTACTTC.

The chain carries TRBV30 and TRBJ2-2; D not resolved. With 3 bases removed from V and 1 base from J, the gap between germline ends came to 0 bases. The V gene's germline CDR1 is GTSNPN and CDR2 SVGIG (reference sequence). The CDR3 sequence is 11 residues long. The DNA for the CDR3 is TGTGCCTGGAGGAACACCGGGGAGCTGTTTTTT. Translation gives CAWRNTGELFF.

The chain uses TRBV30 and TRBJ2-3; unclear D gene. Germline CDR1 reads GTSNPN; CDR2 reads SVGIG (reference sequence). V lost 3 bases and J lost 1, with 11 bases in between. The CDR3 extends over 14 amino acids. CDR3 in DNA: TGTGCCTGGAGAGCAATAGGGCGCACAGATACGCAGTATTTT. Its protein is CAWRAIGRTDTQYF. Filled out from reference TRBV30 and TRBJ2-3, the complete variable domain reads SQTIHQWPATLVQPVGSPLSLECTVEGTSNPNLYWYRQAAGRGLQLLFYSVGIGQISSEVPQNLSASRPQDRQFILSSKKLLLSDSGFYLCAWRAIGRTDTQYFGPGTRLTVL.